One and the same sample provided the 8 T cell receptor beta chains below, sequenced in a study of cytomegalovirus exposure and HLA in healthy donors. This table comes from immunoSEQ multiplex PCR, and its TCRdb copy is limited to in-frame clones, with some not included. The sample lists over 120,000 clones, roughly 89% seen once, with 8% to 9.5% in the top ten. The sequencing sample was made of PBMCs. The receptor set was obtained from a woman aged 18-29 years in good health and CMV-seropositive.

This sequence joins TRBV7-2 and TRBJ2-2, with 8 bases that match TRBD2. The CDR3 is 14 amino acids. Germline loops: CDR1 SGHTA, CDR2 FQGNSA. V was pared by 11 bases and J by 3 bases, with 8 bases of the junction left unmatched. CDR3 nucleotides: TGTGCCCGGGGGGGCGGGGGACACACCGGGGAGCTGTTTTTT. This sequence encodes CARGGGGHTGELFF.

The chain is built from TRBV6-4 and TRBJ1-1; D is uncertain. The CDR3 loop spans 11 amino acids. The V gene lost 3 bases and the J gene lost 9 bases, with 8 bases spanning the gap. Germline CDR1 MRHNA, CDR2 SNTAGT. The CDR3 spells CASSEGGKAFF. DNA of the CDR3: TGTGCCAGCAGTGAAGGAGGGAAAGCTTTCTTT.

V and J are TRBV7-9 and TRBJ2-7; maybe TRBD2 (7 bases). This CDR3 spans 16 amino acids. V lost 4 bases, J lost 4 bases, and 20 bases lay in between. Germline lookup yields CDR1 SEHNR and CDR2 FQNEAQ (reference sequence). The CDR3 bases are TGTGCCAGCAGCTCCCCCCCCTCCGGGGGGCAATACGAGCAGTACTTC. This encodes CASSSPPSGGQYEQYF.

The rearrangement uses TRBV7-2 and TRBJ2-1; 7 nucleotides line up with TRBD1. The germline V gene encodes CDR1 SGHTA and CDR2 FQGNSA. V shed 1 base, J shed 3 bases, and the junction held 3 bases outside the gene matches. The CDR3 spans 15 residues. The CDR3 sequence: CASSLEAGGYNEQFF. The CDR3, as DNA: TGTGCCAGCAGCTTAGAGGCAGGGGGCTACAATGAGCAGTTCTTC. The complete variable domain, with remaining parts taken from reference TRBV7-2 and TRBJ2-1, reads GAGVSQSPSNKVTEKGKDVELRCDPISGHTALYWYRQSLGQGLEFLIYFQGNSAPDKSGLPSDRFSAERTGGSVSTLTIQRTQQEDSAVYLCASSLEAGGYNEQFFGPGTRLTVL.

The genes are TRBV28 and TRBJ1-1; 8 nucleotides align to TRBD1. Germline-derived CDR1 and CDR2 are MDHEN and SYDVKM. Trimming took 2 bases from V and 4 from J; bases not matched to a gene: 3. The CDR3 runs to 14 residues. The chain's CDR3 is CASSLGQGITEAFF. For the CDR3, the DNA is TGTGCCAGCAGTTTAGGACAGGGAATCACTGAAGCTTTCTTT.

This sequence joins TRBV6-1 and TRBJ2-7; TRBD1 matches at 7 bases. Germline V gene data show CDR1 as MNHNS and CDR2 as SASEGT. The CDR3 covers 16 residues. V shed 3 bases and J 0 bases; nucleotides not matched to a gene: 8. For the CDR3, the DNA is TGTGCCAGCAGTGACCCAAGACAGGGACACTCCTACGAGCAGTACTTC. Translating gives CASSDPRQGHSYEQYF.

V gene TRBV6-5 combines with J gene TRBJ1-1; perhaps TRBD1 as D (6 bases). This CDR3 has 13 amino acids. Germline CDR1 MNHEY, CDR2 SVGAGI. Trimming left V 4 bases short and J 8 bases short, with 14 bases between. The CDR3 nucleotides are TGTGCCAGCAGTTCCATCGACAGGAAGGAAGCTTTCTTT. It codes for CASSSIDRKEAFF.

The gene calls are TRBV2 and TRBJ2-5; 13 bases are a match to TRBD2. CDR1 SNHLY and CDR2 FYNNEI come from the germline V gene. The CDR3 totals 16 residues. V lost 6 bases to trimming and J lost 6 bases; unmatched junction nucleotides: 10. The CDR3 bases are TGTGCCAGCAGCCTCGGACTAGCGGGGGCTCACAAGACCCAGTACTTC. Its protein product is CASSLGLAGAHKTQYF. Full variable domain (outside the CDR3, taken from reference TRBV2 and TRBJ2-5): EPEVTQTPSHQVTQMGQEVILRCVPISNHLYFYWYRQILGQKVEFLVSFYNNEISEKSEIFDDQFSVERPDGSNFTLKIRSTKLEDSAMYFCASSLGLAGAHKTQYFGPGTRLLVL.